This T cell receptor beta chain was captured in a study of T-cell reconstitution after alpha-beta-depleted transplantation in children. This CDR3 comprises 14 residues. V was pared by 8 bases and J by 2 bases, with 15 bases between. Looked up from germline, CDR1 is MNHNS and CDR2 is SASEGT. Unique molecular identifiers were built into the TCRbeta library. TCRdb re-analysed the PCR reads in MiXCR, keeping a single row per CDR3 protein. Among about 400,000 distinct CDR3 sequences listed, roughly 22% were seen once. Sequencing used PBMCs from the stem cell graft donor, obtained from the stem cell graft. The sequence was obtained from a human donor who donated a stem cell graft to a child with acute myeloid leukemia. This chain joins TRBV6-1 and TRBJ1-1, with D possibly matching TRBD1 (5 bases). The CDR3 reads CASLDTATNTEAFF. The CDR3, as DNA: TGTGCCAGCCTGGACACCGCCACCAACACTGAAGCTTTCTTT.